This record concerns one T cell receptor (beta chain) sequence. No cognate antigen has been identified for it. No much larger clonotype is one base removed from it; base qualities were not supplied. The record originates from a study of cytomegalovirus exposure and HLA in healthy donors (dated by TCRdb to 2015 to 2018). Notes on the research overall: In an earlier analysis of roughly 590 of the donors, approximately 260 Gb of sequence data and 120 million or so unique TCR beta sequences from about 190 million T cells were reported. Class I and class II HLA loci were covered by the typing at four-digit resolution. The later analysis used no new phenotypic data to find candidate immune exposures, relying instead on TCR beta sequences and their occurrence across donors. A later genetic analysis took genome-wide SNP genotypes for about 65% of the 666 donors and used that subset as a discovery cohort. Every repertoire in the discovery cohort had been generated on one and the same sequencing platform. To decide whether each TCR beta V gene segment behaved as functional or pseudogenic, an earlier analysis of some 540 of the donors relied on high-throughput TCR beta sequencing. To study patterns of TCR occurrence, a later analysis re-analyzed previously published TCR beta repertoires from several hundred donors and added high-resolution HLA genotyping. The aim of the study was to test whether cataloging public T cell receptors could identify signatures of past pathogen exposure. Typing coverage differed by locus: A, B, C, DRB1 and DQB1 were typed in roughly 620-640 donors, DQA1 in about 500, DPA1 in 600 to 610, and DPB1 in roughly 470. Donor age, sex, ethnicity and CMV serostatus were compiled together with the repertoire data. On average, about 200,000 unique TCR beta nucleotide sequences were sequenced per donor among several hundred genotyped donors of the cohort, with about 17% of those sequences being non-productive. High-throughput TCR immunosequencing, statistical association of individual TCRs with disease status, and machine learning were combined to predict cytomegalovirus infection status. Besides the first cohort of 666 subjects, a separate validation cohort made up of over 100 different subjects was used. The genetic ancestry cluster associated with self-reported Caucasian donors included 81% of the 398 genotyped donors. The study used immunosequencing to profile the T cell repertoires of 666 subjects and linked those repertoires to cytomegalovirus serostatus. Four to six DR-DQ haplotypes were handled as single units for association and clustering, since linkage in the cohort was strong. An early release that covered some 640 HLA-typed donors contained approximately 300 gigabases of sequencing data and tens of millions of unique TCR sequences.

In total, approximately 700 healthy bone marrow donors made up the cohort. At the time of sampling, all cohort members were nominally healthy, though unrecorded immune exposures were likely present. The donor tested CMV seropositive and was one of the 289 seropositive cohort members. Every donor gave a peripheral blood sample, and the peripheral blood mononuclear cells from that sample were used for TCR beta sequencing. Genomic DNA extraction from the blood cell samples was performed with the Qiagen DNeasy Blood Extraction Kit. Study-level results and caveats: A further reported finding was that TCR beta sequences accurately predicted the HLA-A and HLA-B alleles for most subjects in the first cohort. The study listed 150 to 200 TCR beta chains as associated with cytomegalovirus. Most TCR sequences were observed very rarely across donors, whereas some public TCRs were present in many individuals. According to a later genetic analysis, donors in an Asian-associated ancestry cluster had fewer N-insertions in productive TCRs than the approximately 610-donor mean. In an earlier analysis of under 600 of the donors, most TCR beta V segments were observed in productive rearrangements about 87% or about 30% of the time, broadly matching IMGT annotations. According to a later analysis, most CMV-associated TCR beta chains appeared to be HLA-restricted, and the HLA associations seemed to be driven largely by CMV exposure. Because counts were too low, roughly 16 rarely observed V segments, including chromosome 9 orphons, were excluded from the earlier analysis of 587 of the donors. In a later analysis, several top co-occurrence clusters were reported to appear linked to parvovirus B19, influenza, CMV and Epstein-Barr virus. In a later analysis, the rate of TCR association differed among HLA loci, with DRB1 alleles having the most associated TCRs and HLA-C alleles having the fewest. In vitro tests confirmed that a few of the cytomegalovirus-associated TCR beta chains recognize cytomegalovirus antigens. The classifier was reported to diagnose cytomegalovirus status with high specificity and sensitivity in both the original cohort and the validation cohort. In a later genetic analysis, a missense DCLRE1C variant was associated with V-gene and J-gene trimming of TCR beta chains, and the association was replicated in an independent cohort. The authors suggested that the approach could potentially be generalized to other disease states and immunological phenotypes. The cohort was sequenced for TCR beta chains only, and without alpha or paired-chain data the features that could be detected were limited. Compared with equally common non-associated chains, HLA-associated TCR beta chains in a later analysis were more clonally expanded and had lower generation probabilities. A cluster of highly shared sequence variants was judged likely to represent a technical artifact of the sequencing pipeline. Linkage disequilibrium might explain the correlated functional status among segregating V segments, but an unknown experimental factor could not be excluded. CMV serostatus was the only immune exposure information available for the cohort. When HLA alleles, especially DR and DQ, strongly co-occurred, attributing TCR associations to individual alleles was difficult. Some IMGT-functional V segments, including TRBV6-2 and TRBV6-3, could not be told apart with the 87-base-pair reads, so those segments were excluded. Because some donors lacked HLA typing at each locus, the association tests relied only on the typed subset. A later analysis associated approximately 17,000 TCR beta sequences with specific HLA alleles at a false discovery rate of 0.05. The presence/absence analyses assumed that sequencing depth was roughly uniform across donors, and that assumption may not be true.

Receptor libraries were prepared by the immunoSEQ multiplex PCR assay. For the multiplex PCR, a mixture combining 60 forward primers for TCR Vbeta segments and 13 reverse primers for TCR Jbeta segments was used. The CDR3 region of rearranged TCR beta genes was amplified from genomic DNA by a multiplex PCR assay. The Illumina HiSeq System was used to sequence the amplified TCR beta libraries as 87-base-pair reads. For the original study's pipeline: A later analysis tallied around 87 million unique TCR beta chains across the 666 repertoires, and around 10 million of those chains were shared by two or more donors. A nearest-neighbor algorithm error-corrected the raw reads and collapsed the reads into unique sequences, merging closely related sequences to remove PCR and sequencing errors. Alignment of CDR3 sequences to IMGT reference sequences was used to assign V, D and J gene segments. For a sequence to be retained, a match of at least six nucleotides was required to both a V gene segment and a J gene segment. Rearrangements were classified as productive when the CDR3 lacked stop codons and remained in frame with V and J, and all other rearrangements were classified as non-productive. Following IMGT convention, CDR3 was defined as the stretch from the second conserved V-encoded cysteine to the conserved J-encoded phenylalanine. The earlier analysis of about 590 of the donors excluded sequences that lacked an unambiguous match to a single V gene segment. An earlier analysis of a few hundred of the donors called V segments functional above 56.7% productive rearrangements and segregating when the between-donor standard deviation exceeded 5%. A statistical classification framework was built for diagnosing cytomegalovirus status from the catalog of TCR beta chain sequences. A later analysis assigned V and J genes by comparing TCR nucleotide sequences with IMGT/GENE-DB human TR gene sequences. The TCRdist pipeline was used in a later analysis to assign CDR3 sequences and most-parsimonious VDJ recombination scenarios. In a later analysis, every TCR beta chain was defined by the combination of its CDR3 amino acid sequence and its V-gene family, and reads without a unique V-gene family were dropped. In a later analysis, around 650 highly shared, low-generation-probability nucleotide sequences were removed to address suspected cross-contamination and a sequencing artifact. For each public chain, a later analysis derived a clonal expansion index from normalized ranks of inferred template counts within each repertoire. In a later analysis, generation probabilities were computed with a VDJ recombination model fitted to out-of-frame rearrangements, and the resulting probabilities were checked against IGoR. Hypergeometric tests were used in a later analysis to score TCR-TCR, TCR-HLA and TCR-CMV co-occurrence, with a repertoire-size bias correction applied to the TCR pairs. False discovery rates were estimated in a later analysis by permuting HLA or CMV assignments 20 times. A later analysis grouped co-occurring TCRs with DBSCAN, adding TCRdist sequence similarity when clustering within HLA-allele-positive subsets. Repertoires with fewer than 30,000 or more than 120,000 public chains were left out of co-occurrence clustering, as were a handful of repertoires with anomalous nucleotide sharing. TCRdb limited this immuneACCESS table to in-frame rearrangements with V and J called. A share of clones is missing; checked studies link under half to unresolved V genes, and the rest is unexplained. That table furnishes V, J and clone size, whereas the DNA furnished D and trimming. This sample lists 150,000 or so clones; approximately 80% were detected once. The top ten constitute 4.2% of the sample.

Spanning cysteine to phenylalanine, the CDR3 consists of 16 amino acids. This entry keeps only the CDR3 DNA: 48 bases, framed from base 1. Sequenced: PBMCs. The chain is assembled from TRBV21-1 and TRBJ1-4; TRBD1, as called in the table, went unchecked against the DNA. TRBV21-1 is given as a pseudogene. This TCR came from a male donor in good health and CMV-seropositive. The DNA sequence is TGTGCCAGCAGCAGGACAGGGGTTGGGACTAATGAAAAACTGTTTTTT. Translated, this is CASSRTGVGTNEKLFF.